This passage covers 26 T cell receptor beta chains from one sample sequenced in a study of T cell responses to AZD1222 COVID-19 vaccine. This table comes from immunoSEQ multiplex PCR, and its TCRdb copy is limited to in-frame clones, with some not included. The data contain 100,000 to 140,000 clones, about 90% of them singletons. The sample was peripheral blood, taken on day 0 of AZD1222 vaccination. These receptors were obtained from an adult in good health.

The chain employs TRBV5-1 and TRBJ1-2; 8 positions match TRBD1. Germline lookup yields CDR1 SGHRS and CDR2 YFSETQ. The CDR3 has 15 residues. The J segment lost 3 bases and the V segment lost 2 bases, leaving 6 bases of the junction unmatched. Written as DNA, the CDR3 is TGCGCCAGCAGCTTAAGGACAGGGACCGACTATGGCTACACCTTC. Translation: CASSLRTGTDYGYTF. Full variable domain (remainder filled in from reference TRBV5-1 and TRBJ1-2): KAGVTQTPRYLIKTRGQQVTLSCSPISGHRSVSWYQQTPGQGLQFLFEYFSETQRNKGNFPGRFSGRQFSNSRSEMNVSTLELGDSALYLCASSLRTGTDYGYTFGSGTRLTVV.

The chain uses TRBV6-2 or TRBV6-3 and TRBJ2-7; 8 bases align to TRBD1. The CDR3 has 16 amino acids. The V and J ends lost 5 bases and 3 bases, in that order; junction bases with no gene match: 12. Germline V gene data show CDR1 as MNHEY and CDR2 as SVGEGT. The CDR3 here is CASSTTGESRGYEQYF. DNA of the CDR3: TGTGCCAGCAGTACGACAGGGGAATCTAGGGGCTACGAGCAGTACTTC.

V is TRBV11-2 and J is TRBJ1-1; D is unresolved. This CDR3 comprises 13 residues. V lost 6 bases, J lost 3 bases, and 11 bases lay in between. Germline loops: CDR1 SGHAT, CDR2 FQNNGV. Here the CDR3 reads CASRPDVYTEAFF. The CDR3 region has the DNA TGTGCCAGCAGGCCGGACGTCTACACTGAAGCTTTCTTT.

With respect to this clone: At one end, the junction sequence differs from germline, possibly due to a read error. The chain recombines TRBV7-7 with TRBJ1-5; D not certain. This CDR3 spans 17 amino acids. Germline CDR1 is SSHAT and CDR2 is FNYEAQ (reference sequence). The DNA for the CDR3 is TGTGCTAGCAGCTTTTGCTGCAGGTATTCTCCCAATCAGCCCCAGCATTTT. Protein product: CASSFCCRYSPNQPQHF.

The chain combines TRBV19 with TRBJ2-7; tentative D call: TRBD2 (5 bases). Trimming left V 5 bases short and J 6 bases short, with 11 bases between. This CDR3 is built from 12 residues. The germline CDR1 and CDR2 sequences are LNHDA and SQIVND (reference sequence). The CDR3 spells CASSPVGVEQYF. DNA of the CDR3: TGTGCCAGTAGTCCCGTCGGGGTCGAGCAGTACTTC. The full variable domain, completed using reference TRBV19 and TRBJ2-7, is DGGITQSPKYLFRKEGQNVTLSCEQNLNHDAMYWYRQDPGQGLRLIYYSQIVNDFQKGDIAEGYSVSREKKESFPLTVTSAQKNPTAFYLCASSPVGVEQYFGPGTRLTVT.

This clone appeared a few times. The V call is TRBV6-5, the J call TRBJ1-1; possible D gene TRBD1, 5 bases. The V end was cut by 0 bases, the J end by 3 bases, with 14 bases between. This CDR3 is built from 16 residues. Germline V gives CDR1 MNHEY, CDR2 SVGAGI. The CDR3 sequence is CASSYSSSGGDTEAFF. The CDR3, as DNA: TGTGCCAGCAGTTACTCGAGCTCGGGGGGGGACACTGAAGCTTTCTTT.

The chain has TRBV20-1 and TRBJ1-5; perhaps TRBD1 as D (5 bases). V lost 3 bases and J lost 7, with 13 bases in between. Looked up from germline, CDR1 is DFQATT and CDR2 is SNEGSKA (reference sequence). The CDR3 has 13 amino acids. CDR3 amino acids: CSASRGARQPQHF. The DNA for the CDR3 is TGCAGTGCTAGTAGGGGAGCGAGGCAGCCCCAGCATTTT.

The CDR3 DNA reads TGTGCCAGCAGCTACGGGACACTTTACAATGAGCAGTTCTTC. This gives the protein CASSYGTLYNEQFF. The V and J genes are TRBV9 and TRBJ2-1; tentatively, D is TRBD1 (6 bases). The germline CDR1 and CDR2 sequences are SGDLS and YYNGEE. This CDR3 spans 14 amino acids. The germline V and J ends were trimmed by 4 bases and 4 bases, with 12 bases remaining between them.

This clone was counted between two and nine times. V gene TRBV5-1 combines with J gene TRBJ1-6; D is uncertain. The CDR3 spans 14 residues. From germline, CDR1 is SGHRS and CDR2 YFSETQ. Trimming removed 0 bases at V and 7 bases at J, with 8 bases between. CDR3 in amino acids: CASSLGPGNSPLHF. In DNA, the CDR3 is TGCGCCAGCAGCTTGGGACCGGGGAATTCACCCCTCCACTTT. The full variable domain, completed using reference TRBV5-1 and TRBJ1-6, is KAGVTQTPRYLIKTRGQQVTLSCSPISGHRSVSWYQQTPGQGLQFLFEYFSETQRNKGNFPGRFSGRQFSNSRSEMNVSTLELGDSALYLCASSLGPGNSPLHFGNGTRLTVT.

The chain employs TRBV24-1 and TRBJ2-3; tentative D call: TRBD2 (6 bases). Trimming removed 3 bases at V and 4 bases at J, with 16 bases between. The CDR3 consists of 16 residues. Germline lookup yields CDR1 KGHDR and CDR2 SFDVKD. CDR3 region: CATSDQTRVKADTQYF. CDR3 sequence (DNA): TGTGCCACCAGTGATCAGACTAGAGTAAAGGCAGATACGCAGTATTTT.

The chain recombines TRBV6-5 with TRBJ2-7, with TRBD1 identical over 9 bases. CDR3 size: 15 residues. Germline CDR1 is MNHEY and CDR2 is SVGAGI. The V segment lost 2 bases and the J segment 0 bases; nucleotides outside the gene matches: 2. DNA of the CDR3: TGTGCCAGCAGTTACACAGGGGGCAGCTCCTACGAGCAGTACTTC. Translating gives CASSYTGGSSYEQYF.

The rearrangement joins TRBV28 to TRBJ1-5; D uncertain. There are 16 residues in the CDR3. Trimming took off 0 bases at V and 3 bases at J, with 12 bases between the two ends. Germline V gene sequence: CDR1 MDHEN, CDR2 SYDVKM. The CDR3 reads CASSLWGRQYNQPQHF. The CDR3 coding sequence is TGTGCCAGCAGTTTATGGGGCCGCCAGTACAATCAGCCCCAGCATTTT.

The chain uses TRBV19 and TRBJ1-6; D is undetermined. V was clipped by 7 bases and J by 5 bases, with 15 bases between them. This CDR3 has 15 residues. Germline V lookup: CDR1 LNHDA, CDR2 SQIVND (reference sequence). In DNA, the CDR3 is TGTGCCAGTAACTCCGTCAGGATTGATAATTCACCCCTCCACTTT. Translating gives CASNSVRIDNSPLHF. The full variable domain, its missing parts supplied by reference TRBV19 and TRBJ1-6, is DGGITQSPKYLFRKEGQNVTLSCEQNLNHDAMYWYRQDPGQGLRLIYYSQIVNDFQKGDIAEGYSVSREKKESFPLTVTSAQKNPTAFYLCASNSVRIDNSPLHFGNGTRLTVT.

The chain combines TRBV4-1 with TRBJ2-1, with TRBD2 identical over 7 bases. In germline, CDR1 is MGHRA, CDR2 YSYEKL. V was pared by 3 bases and J by 15 bases, with 11 bases of the junction left unmatched. This CDR3 comprises 13 residues. This CDR3 is CASSHPGGTVWFF. In nucleotides, the CDR3 is TGCGCCAGCAGCCACCCCGGGGGGACGGTGTGGTTCTTC.

The chain couples TRBV5-1 to TRBJ1-3, with no clear D. Deletions cut 4 bases from V and 0 bases from J, with 11 bases between. The CDR3 runs to 15 residues. Germline V lookup: CDR1 SGHRS, CDR2 YFSETQ. The CDR3 spells CASSRTALSGNTIYF. The CDR3 coding sequence is TGCGCCAGCAGCCGGACGGCGCTCTCTGGAAACACCATATATTTT.

The genes are TRBV7-8 and TRBJ2-7; D not resolved. V dropped 2 bases and J dropped 4 bases, with 9 bases sitting between them. The CDR3 consists of 13 residues. CDR1 and CDR2 (germline): SGHVS, FQNEAQ. The CDR3 loop reads CASSLKGRYEQYF. The CDR3 coding sequence is TGTGCCAGCAGCTTAAAGGGCCGATACGAGCAGTACTTC.

This chain links TRBV5-1 with TRBJ1-1; possibly TRBD1 for D (5 bases). From germline, CDR1 is SGHRS and CDR2 YFSETQ. V dropped 0 bases and J dropped 0 bases, with 9 bases sitting between them. This CDR3 region has 15 residues. This CDR3 reads CASSLGPGMNTEAFF. The CDR3 bases are TGCGCCAGCAGCTTGGGTCCAGGGATGAACACTGAAGCTTTCTTT.

The chain combines TRBV30 with TRBJ1-5; unclear D gene. Trimming took off 6 bases at V and 3 bases at J, with 12 bases between the two ends. Germline loops: CDR1 GTSNPN, CDR2 SVGIG (reference sequence). CDR3 length: 13 amino acids. In DNA form, the CDR3 reads TGTGCCTGCAACGCGGGAGACAATCAGCCCCAGCATTTT. Translated, it gives CACNAGDNQPQHF.

The genes are TRBV6-1 and TRBJ1-6; possibly TRBD1 for D (5 bases). The CDR3 runs to 14 residues. Germline V gene lookup returns CDR1 MNHNS and CDR2 SASEGT. Trimming took 2 bases from V and 9 from J, leaving 11 bases between them. The CDR3 DNA is TGTGCCAGCAGTGAAAAGGGGAGAGGTTCACCCCTCCACTTT. Translating gives CASSEKGRGSPLHF.

This clone was seen once. The rearrangement uses TRBV7-2 and TRBJ2-2, with D unclear. Germline loops: CDR1 SGHTA, CDR2 FQGNSA. The CDR3 sequence is 17 residues long. Trimming stripped 4 bases from V and 1 base from J, with 16 bases between. The CDR3 region is CASSSLPRTVNTGELFF. In DNA form, the CDR3 reads TGTGCCAGCAGCTCCCTTCCGCGGACGGTGAACACCGGGGAGCTGTTTTTT.

The chain employs TRBV27 and TRBJ2-5; D is possibly TRBD1 (5 bases). Germline values: CDR1 MNHEY, CDR2 SMNVEV (reference sequence). V was pared by 3 bases and J by 5 bases, with 10 bases between. The CDR3 sequence is 13 residues long. The CDR3 loop is CASSFAGKETQYF. The CDR3 DNA reads TGTGCCAGCAGTTTCGCAGGGAAGGAGACCCAGTACTTC.

The chain recombines TRBV7-2 with TRBJ2-7, with D hard to call. Germline loops: CDR1 SGHTA, CDR2 FQGNSA. The CDR3 is made up of 14 amino acids. Trimming pared 1 base from V and 5 bases from J, leaving 12 bases between. CDR3 region: CASSLDPLRDEQYF. DNA for the CDR3: TGTGCCAGCAGCTTAGATCCCTTGCGCGACGAGCAGTACTTC. Together with reference TRBV7-2 and TRBJ2-7, the CDR3 gives the full variable domain: GAGVSQSPSNKVTEKGKDVELRCDPISGHTALYWYRQSLGQGLEFLIYFQGNSAPDKSGLPSDRFSAERTGGSVSTLTIQRTQQEDSAVYLCASSLDPLRDEQYFGPGTRLTVT.

CDR3 loop: CASSDSGGASETQYF. CDR3 in DNA: TGTGCCAGCAGTGATTCGGGGGGGGCCTCCGAGACCCAGTACTTC. The chain has TRBV2 and TRBJ2-5; 8 nucleotides line up with TRBD2. V lost 3 bases, J lost 5 bases, and 8 bases stayed unmatched. The CDR3 consists of 15 residues. The germline gives CDR1 SNHLY, CDR2 FYNNEI.

The CDR3 loop is CASSILGRQETQYF. Written as DNA, the CDR3 is TGTGCCAGTAGTATACTCGGGCGTCAAGAGACCCAGTACTTC. This chain uses TRBV19 with TRBJ2-5; D remains unclear. Trimming pared 2 bases from V and 2 bases from J, leaving 9 bases between. The CDR3 consists of 14 residues. CDR1 and CDR2 from the germline V gene are LNHDA and SQIVND (reference sequence).

The V call is TRBV24-1, the J call TRBJ2-7, with 13 bases matching TRBD2. The germline gives CDR1 KGHDR, CDR2 SFDVKD. The CDR3 is 17 residues long. With V trimmed by 5 bases and J by 1 base, 7 bases remained unmatched. The CDR3 coding sequence is TGTGCCACCAGTGGTGGGACTAGCGGGATGGGGTCCTACGAGCAGTACTTC. This sequence encodes CATSGGTSGMGSYEQYF.

The J gene is TRBJ2-7, the V gene TRBV7-2; D unresolved. The CDR3 contains 12 residues. The V and J ends lost 4 bases and 6 bases respectively, with 10 bases between them. Germline assignment: CDR1 SGHTA and CDR2 FQGNSA. The CDR3 DNA reads as TGTGCCAGCAGCTCGTTTCGGCGCGAGCAGTACTTC. Amino acids: CASSSFRREQYF.